The rows below give T cell receptor beta chains drawn from one sample of a study of blood T cell repertoires in COVID-19. Assay: immunoSEQ multiplex PCR; the TCRdb copy retains only in-frame clones and omits some. The sample has more than 25,000 clones; about 84% are singletons. Sample: peripheral blood. The receptors were gathered from a man in his fifties with active or convalescent COVID-19. The CDR3 runs from the conserved cysteine through the conserved F or W. Each record gives: clone size, J gene, D gene, V gene, CDR3 DNA, CDR3 protein. The D gene is left open where the match is weak. A row's size may be missing; if present it is once, few, many or a size class.

- TRBJ1-5 - TRBV4-2 TGTGCCAGCAGCCGAACCGGACAGAGACTGGGGGCCCAGCATTTT CASSRTGQRLGAQHF
- TRBJ1-5 - TRBV27 TGTGCCAGTCAGGGTGCTTATAGCAATCAGCCCCAGCATTTT CASQGAYSNQPQHF
- TRBJ2-3 TRBD1 TRBV7-3 TGTGCCAGCAGAAGACAGGGTGCAGATACGCAGTATTTT CASRRQGADTQYF
few TRBJ1-1 - TRBV5-1 TGCGCCAGCAGCTTGGCCATGGACACCACGACGGCTTTCTTT CASSLAMDTTTAFF
- TRBJ1-1 - TRBV29-1 TGCAGCGCCCCCGGACAGTTGGGGGTGGCTTTCTTT CSAPGQLGVAFF
- TRBJ1-5 TRBD1 TRBV10-1 TGCGCCAGCAGCAGGACAGGTCTCGATCAGCCCCAGCATTTT CASSRTGLDQPQHF
- TRBJ1-5 TRBD1 TRBV6-5 TGTGCCAGCGACAGGGTTAGCAATCAGCCCCAGCATTTT CASDRVSNQPQHF
- TRBJ2-1 - TRBV19 TGTGCCAGTAGTATCGGAGGGAGTGCCCACAATGAGCAGTTCTTC CASSIGGSAHNEQFF
once TRBJ1-2 - TRBV24-1 TGTGCCACCAGTGATTCTAGGGACAGCTACACCTTC CATSDSRDSYTF
- TRBJ2-5 - TRBV7-8 TGTGCCAGCAGCTTAGACGGCACCTCAGGGGAGACCCAGTACTTC CASSLDGTSGETQYF
few TRBJ1-2 - TRBV5-1 TGCGCCAGCAGCCCTCTAGGCGGATATGGCTACACCTTC CASSPLGGYGYTF
- TRBJ2-1 TRBD2 TRBV5-1 TGCGCCAGCAGCACTAGCGGGGCCCCAACCTACAATGAGCAGTTCTTC CASSTSGAPTYNEQFF
- TRBJ1-6 - TRBV3-1/TRBV3-2 TGTGCCAGCAGCCCCGGGAATTCACCCCTCCACTTT CASSPGNSPLHF